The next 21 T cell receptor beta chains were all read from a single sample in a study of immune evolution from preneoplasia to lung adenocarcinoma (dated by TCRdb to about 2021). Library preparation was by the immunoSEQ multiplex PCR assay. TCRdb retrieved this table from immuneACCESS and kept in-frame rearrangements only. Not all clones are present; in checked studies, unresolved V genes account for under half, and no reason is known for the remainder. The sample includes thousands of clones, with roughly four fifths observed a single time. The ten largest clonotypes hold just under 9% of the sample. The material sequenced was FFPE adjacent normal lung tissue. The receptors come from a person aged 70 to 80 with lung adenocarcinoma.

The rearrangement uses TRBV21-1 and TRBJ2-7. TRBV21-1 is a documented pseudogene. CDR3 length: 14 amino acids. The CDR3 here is CASSKGVSPYEQYF. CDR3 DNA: TGTGCCAGCAGCAAAGGGGTTTCTCCCTACGAGCAGTACTTC.

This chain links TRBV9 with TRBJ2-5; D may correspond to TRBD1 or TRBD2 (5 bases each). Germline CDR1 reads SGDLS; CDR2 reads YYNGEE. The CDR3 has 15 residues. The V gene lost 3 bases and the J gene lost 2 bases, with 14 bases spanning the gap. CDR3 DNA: TGTGCCAGCAGCGAGAGGGGAGACTCTCAAGAGACCCAGTACTTC. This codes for CASSERGDSQETQYF.

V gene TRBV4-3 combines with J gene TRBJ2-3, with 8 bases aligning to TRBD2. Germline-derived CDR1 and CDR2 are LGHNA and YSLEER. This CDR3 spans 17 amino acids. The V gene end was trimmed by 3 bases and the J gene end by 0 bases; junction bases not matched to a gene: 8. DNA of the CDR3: TGCGCCAGCAGCCACGCCATTGCTAGCGGGAGCACAGATACGCAGTATTTT. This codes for CASSHAIASGSTDTQYF.

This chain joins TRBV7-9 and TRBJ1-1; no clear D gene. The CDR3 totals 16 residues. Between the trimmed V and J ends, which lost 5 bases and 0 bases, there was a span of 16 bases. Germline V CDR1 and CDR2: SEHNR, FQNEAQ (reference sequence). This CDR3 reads CASSPPDGLLNTEAFF. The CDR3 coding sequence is TGTGCCAGCAGCCCACCGGACGGACTGTTGAACACTGAAGCTTTCTTT.

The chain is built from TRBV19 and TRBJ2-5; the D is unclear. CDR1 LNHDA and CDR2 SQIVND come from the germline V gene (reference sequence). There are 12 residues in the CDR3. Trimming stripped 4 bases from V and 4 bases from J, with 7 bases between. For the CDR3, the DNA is TGTGCCAGTAGTAGCTCAAGAGAGACCCAGTACTTC. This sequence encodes CASSSSRETQYF.

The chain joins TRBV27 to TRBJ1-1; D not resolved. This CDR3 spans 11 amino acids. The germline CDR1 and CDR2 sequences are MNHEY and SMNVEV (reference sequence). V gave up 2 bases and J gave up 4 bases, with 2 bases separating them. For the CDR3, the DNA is TGTGCCAGCAGTTTAAGCACTGAAGCTTTCTTT. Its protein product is CASSLSTEAFF.

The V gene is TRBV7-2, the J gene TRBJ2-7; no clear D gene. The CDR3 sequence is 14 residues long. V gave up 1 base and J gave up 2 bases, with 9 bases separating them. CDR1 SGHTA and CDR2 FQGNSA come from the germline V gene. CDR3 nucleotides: TGTGCCAGCAGCTTAGGAGTGCTGCCCTACGAGCAGTACTTC. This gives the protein CASSLGVLPYEQYF.

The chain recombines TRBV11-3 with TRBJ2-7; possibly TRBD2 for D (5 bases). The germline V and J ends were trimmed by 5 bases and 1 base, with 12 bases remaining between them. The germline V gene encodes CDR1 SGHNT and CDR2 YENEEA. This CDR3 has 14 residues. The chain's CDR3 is CASSRTADSYEQYF. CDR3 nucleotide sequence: TGTGCCAGCAGCCGAACAGCGGATTCCTACGAGCAGTACTTC.

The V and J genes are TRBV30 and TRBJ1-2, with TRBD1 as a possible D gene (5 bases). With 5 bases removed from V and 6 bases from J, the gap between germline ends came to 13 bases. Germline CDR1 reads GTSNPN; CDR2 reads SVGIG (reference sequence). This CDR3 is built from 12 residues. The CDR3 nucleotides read TGTGCCTGGTTTTCCCAGGGTGATGGCTACACCTTC. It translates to CAWFSQGDGYTF.

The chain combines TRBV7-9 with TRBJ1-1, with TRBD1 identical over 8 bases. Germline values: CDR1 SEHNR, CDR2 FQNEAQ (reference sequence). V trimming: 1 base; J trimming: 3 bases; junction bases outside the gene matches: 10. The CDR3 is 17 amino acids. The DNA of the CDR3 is TGTGCCAGCAGCTTAGGGCAGGGGGCCTCGAGTCACACTGAAGCTTTCTTT. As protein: CASSLGQGASSHTEAFF. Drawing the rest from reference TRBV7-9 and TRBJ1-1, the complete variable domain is DTGVSQNPRHKITKRGQNVTFRCDPISEHNRLYWYRQTLGQGPEFLTYFQNEAQLEKSRLLSDRFSAERPKGSFSTLEIQRTEQGDSAMYLCASSLGQGASSHTEAFFGQGTRLTVV.

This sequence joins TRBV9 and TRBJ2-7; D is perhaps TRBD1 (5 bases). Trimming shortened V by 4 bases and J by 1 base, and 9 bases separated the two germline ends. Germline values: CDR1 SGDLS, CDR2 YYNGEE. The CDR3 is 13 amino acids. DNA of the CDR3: TGTGCCAGCAGCTCAGGGTATTCCTACGAGCAGTACTTC. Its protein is CASSSGYSYEQYF.

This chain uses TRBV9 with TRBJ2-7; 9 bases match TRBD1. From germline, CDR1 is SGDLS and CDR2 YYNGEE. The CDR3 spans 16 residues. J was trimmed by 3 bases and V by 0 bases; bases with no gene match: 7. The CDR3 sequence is CASSVDAGTGSYEQYF. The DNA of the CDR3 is TGTGCCAGCAGCGTAGACGCCGGGACAGGGAGCTACGAGCAGTACTTC.

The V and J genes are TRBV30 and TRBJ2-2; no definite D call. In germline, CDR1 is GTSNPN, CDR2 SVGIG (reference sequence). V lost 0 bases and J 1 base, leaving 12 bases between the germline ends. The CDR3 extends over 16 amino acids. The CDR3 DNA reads TGTGCCTGGAGTGTAATCTGGCCGGTGAACACCGGGGAGCTGTTTTTT. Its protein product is CAWSVIWPVNTGELFF.

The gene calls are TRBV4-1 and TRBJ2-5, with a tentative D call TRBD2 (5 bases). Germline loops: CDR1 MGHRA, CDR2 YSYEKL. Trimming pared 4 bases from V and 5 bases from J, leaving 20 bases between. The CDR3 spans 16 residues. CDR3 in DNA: TGCGCCAGCAGCCCCCCCGGCGGGTCAATGGTGGAGACCCAGTACTTC. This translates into CASSPPGGSMVETQYF.

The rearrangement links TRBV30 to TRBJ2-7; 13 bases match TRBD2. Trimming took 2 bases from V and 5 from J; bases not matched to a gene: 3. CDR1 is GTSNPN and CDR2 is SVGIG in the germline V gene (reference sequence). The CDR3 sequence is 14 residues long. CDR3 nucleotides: TGTGCCTGGAGTACGGGACTAGCGGGAAACGAGCAGTACTTC. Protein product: CAWSTGLAGNEQYF.

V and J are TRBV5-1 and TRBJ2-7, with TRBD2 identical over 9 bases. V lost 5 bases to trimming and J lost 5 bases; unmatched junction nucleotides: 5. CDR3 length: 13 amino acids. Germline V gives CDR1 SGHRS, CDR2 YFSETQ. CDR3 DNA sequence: TGCGCCAGCAGTCTCGGGACTAGCAACGAGCAGTACTTC. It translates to CASSLGTSNEQYF.

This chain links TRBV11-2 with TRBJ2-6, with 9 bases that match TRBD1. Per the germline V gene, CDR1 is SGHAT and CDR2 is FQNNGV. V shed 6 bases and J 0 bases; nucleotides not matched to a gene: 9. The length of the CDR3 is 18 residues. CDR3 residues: CASRQTGTGSSGANVLTF. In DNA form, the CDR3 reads TGTGCCAGCAGACAAACCGGGACAGGGAGCTCTGGGGCCAACGTCCTGACTTTC. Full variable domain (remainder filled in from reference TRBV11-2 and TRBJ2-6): EAGVAQSPRYKIIEKRQSVAFWCNPISGHATLYWYQQILGQGPKLLIQFQNNGVVDDSQLPKDRFSAERLKGVDSTLKIQPAKLEDSAVYLCASRQTGTGSSGANVLTFGAGSRLTVL.

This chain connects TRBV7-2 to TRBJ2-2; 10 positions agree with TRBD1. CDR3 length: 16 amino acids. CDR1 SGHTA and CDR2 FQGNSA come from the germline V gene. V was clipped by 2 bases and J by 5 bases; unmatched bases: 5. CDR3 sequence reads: CASSLRQGALTGELFF. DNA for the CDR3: TGTGCCAGCAGCTTAAGACAGGGGGCCCTGACCGGGGAGCTGTTTTTT.

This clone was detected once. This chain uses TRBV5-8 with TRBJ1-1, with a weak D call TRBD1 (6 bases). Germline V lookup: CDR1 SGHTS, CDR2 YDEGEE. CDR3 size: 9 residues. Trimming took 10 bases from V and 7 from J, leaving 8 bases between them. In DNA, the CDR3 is TGTGCCCAGGGGCGTGAAGCTTTCTTT. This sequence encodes CAQGREAFF.

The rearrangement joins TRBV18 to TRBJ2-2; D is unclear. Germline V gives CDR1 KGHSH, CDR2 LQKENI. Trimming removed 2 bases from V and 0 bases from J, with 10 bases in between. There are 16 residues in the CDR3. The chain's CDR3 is CASSPSINSNTGELFF. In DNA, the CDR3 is TGTGCCAGCTCACCATCGATCAATTCGAACACCGGGGAGCTGTTTTTT.

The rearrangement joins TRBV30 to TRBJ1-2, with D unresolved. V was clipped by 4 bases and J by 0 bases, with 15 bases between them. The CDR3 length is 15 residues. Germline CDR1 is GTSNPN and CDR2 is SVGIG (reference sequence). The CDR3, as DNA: TGTGCCTGGAATCTTGGGCGGTGGGCTAACTATGGCTACACCTTC. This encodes CAWNLGRWANYGYTF.